The T cell receptor (beta chain) under discussion was sequenced for a study of CD8 T cells in Susac syndrome. Turning to the study itself: At blood draw, Susac syndrome patients were therapy-naive, on corticosteroids, or on intravenous immunoglobulin alone.

RNA in amounts of roughly 0.5 to 1 ug was reverse transcribed with random hexamers. Amplification of TCR beta CDR3 spanned 54 Vbeta and 13 Jbeta via immunoSEQ multiplex PCR. TCRdb re-derived calls from the immunoSEQ multiplex PCR reads in MiXCR, one entry per CDR3 protein. The repertoire holds about 110,000 distinct CDR3 sequences, with roughly 94% as singletons. Study-wide findings and caveats: Maximal CD8+ clonal expansion in Susac was observed within TEMRA cells and among active patients.

Points on this clonotype: The antigen is unknown.

The germline V gene has CDR1 LGHDT and CDR2 YNNKEL (reference sequence). Between the trimmed V and J ends, which lost 3 bases and 6 bases, there was a span of 11 bases. This CDR3 contains 13 residues. It was negative isolation that provided the CD8+ and CD4+ T cells, whereas TEMRA cells were enriched by FACS. Sequenced material: CD8+ T cells from PBMCs. The clonotype was recovered from a human donor with Susac syndrome. The chain recombines TRBV3-1 with TRBJ1-2, with TRBD1 as a possible D gene (6 bases). CDR3 region: CASSHTGINGYTF. Here the CDR3 DNA reads TGTGCCAGCAGCCACACAGGGATAAATGGCTACACCTTC.